The source of this TCR beta chain is a study of blood T cell repertoires in COVID-19. Overall study context: The study drew acute and convalescent COVID-19 samples from the United States, Italy and Spain.

CDR1 is MNHEY and CDR2 is SMNVEV in the germline V gene (reference sequence). The V gene lost 4 bases and the J gene lost 0 bases, with 12 bases spanning the gap. This CDR3 comprises 15 residues. This table comes from immunoSEQ multiplex PCR, and its TCRdb copy is limited to in-frame clones, with some not included. Among around 300,000 clones listed, over 85% were seen once. The specimen sequenced was PBMCs or T cells enriched from blood (not recorded which). The gene calls are TRBV27 and TRBJ1-1; TRBD1 might be the D (5 bases). The TCR sequence derives from a woman in her twenties or thirties who had recovered from COVID-19. The CDR3 bases are TGTGCCAGCAGTTCCCGACAGTTCATGAACACTGAAGCTTTCTTT. Translated, it gives CASSSRQFMNTEAFF.